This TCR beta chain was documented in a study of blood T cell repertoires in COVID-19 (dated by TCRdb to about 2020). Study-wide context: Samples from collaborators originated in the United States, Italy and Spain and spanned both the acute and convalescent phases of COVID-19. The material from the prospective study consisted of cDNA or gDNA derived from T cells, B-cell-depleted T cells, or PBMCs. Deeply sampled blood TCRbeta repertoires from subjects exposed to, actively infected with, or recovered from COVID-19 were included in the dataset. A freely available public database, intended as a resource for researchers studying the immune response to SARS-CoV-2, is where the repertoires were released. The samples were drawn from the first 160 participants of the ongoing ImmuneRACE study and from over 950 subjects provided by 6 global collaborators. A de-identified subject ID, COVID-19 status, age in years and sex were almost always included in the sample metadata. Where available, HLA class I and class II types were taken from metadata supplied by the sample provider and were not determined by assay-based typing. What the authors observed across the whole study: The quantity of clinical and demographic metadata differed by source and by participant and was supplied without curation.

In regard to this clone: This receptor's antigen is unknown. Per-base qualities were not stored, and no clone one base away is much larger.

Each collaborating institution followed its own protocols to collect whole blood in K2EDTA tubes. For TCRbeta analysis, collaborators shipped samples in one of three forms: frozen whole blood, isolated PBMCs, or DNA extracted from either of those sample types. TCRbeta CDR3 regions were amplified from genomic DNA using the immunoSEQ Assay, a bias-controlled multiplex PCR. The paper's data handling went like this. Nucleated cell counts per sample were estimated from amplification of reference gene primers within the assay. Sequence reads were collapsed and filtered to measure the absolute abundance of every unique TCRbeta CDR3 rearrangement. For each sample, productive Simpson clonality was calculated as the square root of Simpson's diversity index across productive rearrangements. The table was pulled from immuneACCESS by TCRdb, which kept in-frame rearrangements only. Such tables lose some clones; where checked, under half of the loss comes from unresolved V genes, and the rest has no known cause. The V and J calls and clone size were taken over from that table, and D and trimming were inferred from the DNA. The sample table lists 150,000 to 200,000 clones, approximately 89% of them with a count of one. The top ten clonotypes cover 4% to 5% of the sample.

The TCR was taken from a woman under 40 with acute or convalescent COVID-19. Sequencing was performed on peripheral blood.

The CDR3 amino acid sequence is: CASSLPTELYNEQFF. DNA sequence: TGCGCCAGCAGCTTGCCGACGGAGCTCTACAATGAGCAGTTCTTC. The sequence is built from TRBV5-1 and TRBJ2-1, with the D gene not confidently named. According to the germline V gene, CDR1 reads SGHRS and CDR2 reads YFSETQ. The germline ends are 11 bases apart after V is trimmed by 1 base and J by 3 bases. Measured from the cysteine to the phenylalanine, the CDR3 is 15 residues long. Left in the record is the CDR3 DNA by itself, 45 bases read in frame from the first base.